This TCR beta chain was documented in a study of post-analysis software for immune sequencing data. Unique molecular identifiers had been added to the TCR beta cDNA libraries. Input of 1 to 10 million T cells yielded about half a million cDNA molecules. TCRdb reprocessed the PCR reads via MiXCR and lists one record per CDR3 protein. The sample gives 150,000 to 200,000 distinct CDR3 sequences, 30% of which show up once; approximately 1.5% is in the top ten. General study points: There was significantly lower normalized Chao1 diversity in multiple sclerosis patients than in controls. Relative to controls, patients had about five TRBV segments at higher frequency, with TRBV5-6, TRBV5-1 and TRBV20-1 among these.

This clonotype was counted only a few times. The antigen is undetermined. Looked up from germline, CDR1 is SQVTM and CDR2 is ANQGSEA. The CDR3 contains 14 residues. V lost 7 bases and J 4 bases, leaving 19 bases between the germline ends. This receptor was obtained from a girl aged 10-17 years with multiple sclerosis. The rearrangement links TRBV29-1 to TRBJ1-2; TRBD1 might be the D (5 bases). Specimen: blood. CDR3 protein: CSATSGGTGYGYTF. The CDR3 coding sequence is TGCAGCGCCACTTCGGGGGGTACAGGCTATGGCTACACCTTC.